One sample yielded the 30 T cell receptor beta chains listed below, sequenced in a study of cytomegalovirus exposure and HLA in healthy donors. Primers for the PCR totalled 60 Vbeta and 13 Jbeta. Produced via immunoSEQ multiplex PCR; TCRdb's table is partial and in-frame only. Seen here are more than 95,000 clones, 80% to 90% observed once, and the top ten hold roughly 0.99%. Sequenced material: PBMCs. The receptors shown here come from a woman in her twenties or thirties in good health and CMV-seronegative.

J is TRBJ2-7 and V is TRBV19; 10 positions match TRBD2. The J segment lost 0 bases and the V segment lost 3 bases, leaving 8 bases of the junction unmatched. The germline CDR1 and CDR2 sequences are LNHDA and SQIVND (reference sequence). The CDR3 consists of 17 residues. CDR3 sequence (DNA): TGTGCCAGTAGTATCCCCCGCCCTAGCGGGAGCTCCTACGAGCAGTACTTC. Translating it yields CASSIPRPSGSSYEQYF.

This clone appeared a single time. This CDR3 is CASSLAGGESDTQYF. The CDR3 DNA follows: TGTGCCAGCAGCTTAGCGGGGGGGGAATCAGATACGCAGTATTTT. The chain recombines TRBV7-9 with TRBJ2-3, with 7 nucleotides matching TRBD2. The junction had 4 bases not matched to a gene; V was cut back by 0 bases and J by 4 bases. There are 15 residues in the CDR3. Looked up from germline, CDR1 is SEHNR and CDR2 is FQNEAQ (reference sequence). Variable domain in full (rest from reference TRBV7-9 and TRBJ2-3): DTGVSQNPRHKITKRGQNVTFRCDPISEHNRLYWYRQTLGQGPEFLTYFQNEAQLEKSRLLSDRFSAERPKGSFSTLEIQRTEQGDSAMYLCASSLAGGESDTQYFGPGTRLTVL.

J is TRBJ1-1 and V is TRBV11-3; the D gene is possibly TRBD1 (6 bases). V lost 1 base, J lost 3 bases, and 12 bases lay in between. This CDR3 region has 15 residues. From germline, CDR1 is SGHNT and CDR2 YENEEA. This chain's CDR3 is CASSLGMGADTEAFF. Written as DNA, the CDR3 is TGTGCCAGCAGCTTAGGAATGGGGGCAGACACTGAAGCTTTCTTT. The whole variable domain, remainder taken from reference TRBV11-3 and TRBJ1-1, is EAGVVQSPRYKIIEKKQPVAFWCNPISGHNTLYWYLQNLGQGPELLIRYENEEAVDDSQLPKDRFSAERLKGVDSTLKIQPAELGDSAVYLCASSLGMGADTEAFFGQGTRLTVV.

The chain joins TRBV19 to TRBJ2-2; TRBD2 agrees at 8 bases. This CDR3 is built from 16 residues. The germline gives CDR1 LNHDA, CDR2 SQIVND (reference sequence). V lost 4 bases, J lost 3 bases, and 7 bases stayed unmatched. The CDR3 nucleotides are TGTGCCAGTAGTAGACGGAGCGGGAGTGACACCGGGGAGCTGTTTTTT. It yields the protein CASSRRSGSDTGELFF.

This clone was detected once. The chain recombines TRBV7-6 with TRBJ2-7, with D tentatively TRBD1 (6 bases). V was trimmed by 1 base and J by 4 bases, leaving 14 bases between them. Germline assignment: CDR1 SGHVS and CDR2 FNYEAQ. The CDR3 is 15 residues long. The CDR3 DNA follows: TGTGCCAGCAGCTTAGGAGGGGCAGGGGAATACGAGCAGTACTTC. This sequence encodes CASSLGGAGEYEQYF.

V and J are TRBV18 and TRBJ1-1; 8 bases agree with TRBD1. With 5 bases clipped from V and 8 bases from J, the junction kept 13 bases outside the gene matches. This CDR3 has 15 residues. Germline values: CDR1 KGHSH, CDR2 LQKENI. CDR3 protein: CASSGSEGQVSEAFF. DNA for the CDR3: TGTGCCAGCTCAGGAAGCGAGGGACAGGTATCGGAAGCTTTCTTT.

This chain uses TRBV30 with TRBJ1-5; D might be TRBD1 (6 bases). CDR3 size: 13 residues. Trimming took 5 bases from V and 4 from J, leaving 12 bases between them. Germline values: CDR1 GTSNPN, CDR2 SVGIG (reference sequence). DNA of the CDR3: TGTGCCTGGTGCCAGGGGTTTAATCAGCCCCAGCATTTT. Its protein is CAWCQGFNQPQHF.

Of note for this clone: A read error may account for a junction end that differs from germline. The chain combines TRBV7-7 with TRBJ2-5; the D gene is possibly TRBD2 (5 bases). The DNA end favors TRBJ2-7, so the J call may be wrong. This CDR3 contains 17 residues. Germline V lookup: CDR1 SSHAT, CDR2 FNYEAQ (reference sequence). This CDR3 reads CASSLGPLEGTPYEQYF. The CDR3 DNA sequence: TGTGCTAGCAGCTTAGGGCCACTAGAAGGTACCCCCTACGAGCAGTACTTC.

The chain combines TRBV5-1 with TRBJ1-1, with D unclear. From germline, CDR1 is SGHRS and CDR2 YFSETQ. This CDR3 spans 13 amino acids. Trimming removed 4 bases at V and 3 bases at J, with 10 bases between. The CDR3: CASSPGVHTEAFF. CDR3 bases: TGCGCCAGCAGCCCCGGGGTTCACACTGAAGCTTTCTTT.

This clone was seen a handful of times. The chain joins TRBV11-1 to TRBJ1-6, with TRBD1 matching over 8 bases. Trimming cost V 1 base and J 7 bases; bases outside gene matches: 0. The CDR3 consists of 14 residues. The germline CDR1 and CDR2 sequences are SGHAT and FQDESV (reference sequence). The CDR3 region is CASSLDRGNSPLHF. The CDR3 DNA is TGTGCCAGCAGCTTAGACAGGGGGAATTCACCCCTCCACTTT.

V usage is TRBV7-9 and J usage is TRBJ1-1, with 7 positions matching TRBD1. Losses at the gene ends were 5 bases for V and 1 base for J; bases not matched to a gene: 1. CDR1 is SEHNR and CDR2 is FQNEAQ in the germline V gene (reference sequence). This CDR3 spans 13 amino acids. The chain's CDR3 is CASSQGGNTEAFF. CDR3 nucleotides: TGTGCCAGCAGCCAGGGGGGGAACACTGAAGCTTTCTTT.

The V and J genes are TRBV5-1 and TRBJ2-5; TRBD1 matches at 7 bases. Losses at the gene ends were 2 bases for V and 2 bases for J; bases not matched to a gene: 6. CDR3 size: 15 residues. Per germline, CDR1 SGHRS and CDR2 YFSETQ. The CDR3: CASSFSGGIQETQYF. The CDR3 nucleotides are TGCGCCAGCAGCTTTTCAGGGGGAATTCAAGAGACCCAGTACTTC.

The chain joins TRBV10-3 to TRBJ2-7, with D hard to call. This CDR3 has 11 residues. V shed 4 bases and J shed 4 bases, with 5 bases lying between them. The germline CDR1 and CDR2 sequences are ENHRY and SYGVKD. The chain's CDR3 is CAISGAYEQYF. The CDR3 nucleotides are TGTGCCATCAGTGGGGCTTACGAGCAGTACTTC.

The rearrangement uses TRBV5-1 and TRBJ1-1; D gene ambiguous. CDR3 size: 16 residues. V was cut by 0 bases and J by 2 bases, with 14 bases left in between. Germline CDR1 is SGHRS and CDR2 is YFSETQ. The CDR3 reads CASSLERGIPNTEAFF. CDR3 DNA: TGCGCCAGCAGCTTGGAGCGCGGGATACCTAACACTGAAGCTTTCTTT.

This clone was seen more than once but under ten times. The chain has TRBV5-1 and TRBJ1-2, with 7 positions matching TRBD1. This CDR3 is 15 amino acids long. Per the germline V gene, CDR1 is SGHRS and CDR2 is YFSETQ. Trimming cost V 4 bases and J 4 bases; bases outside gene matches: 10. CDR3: CASSTPGQSSYGYTF. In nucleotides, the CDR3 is TGCGCCAGCAGCACTCCGGGACAGTCATCCTATGGCTACACCTTC.

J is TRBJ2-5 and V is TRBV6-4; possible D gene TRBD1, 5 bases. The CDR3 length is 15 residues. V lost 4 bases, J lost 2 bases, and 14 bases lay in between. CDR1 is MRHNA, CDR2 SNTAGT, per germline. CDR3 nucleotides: TGTGCCAGCAGTGGGGTACAGGTACCTCAAGAGACCCAGTACTTC. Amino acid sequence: CASSGVQVPQETQYF.

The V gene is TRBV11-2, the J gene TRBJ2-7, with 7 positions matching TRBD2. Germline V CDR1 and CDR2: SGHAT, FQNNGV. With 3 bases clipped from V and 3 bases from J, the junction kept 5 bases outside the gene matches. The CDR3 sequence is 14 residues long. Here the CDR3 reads CASSLGTTNYEQYF. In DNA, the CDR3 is TGTGCCAGCAGCTTGGGGACTACGAACTACGAGCAGTACTTC.

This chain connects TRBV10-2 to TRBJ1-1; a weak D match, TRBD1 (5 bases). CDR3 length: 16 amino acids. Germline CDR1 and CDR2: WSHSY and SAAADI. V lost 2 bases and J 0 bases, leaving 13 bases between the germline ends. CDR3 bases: TGCGCCAGCAGTGAGCCCAGGACAACCCTGAACACTGAAGCTTTCTTT. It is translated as CASSEPRTTLNTEAFF.

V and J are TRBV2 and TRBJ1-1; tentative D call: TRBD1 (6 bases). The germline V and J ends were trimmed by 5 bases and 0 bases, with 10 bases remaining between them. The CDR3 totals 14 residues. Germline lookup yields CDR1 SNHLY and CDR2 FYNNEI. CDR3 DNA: TGTGCCAGCAGTCGTTCAGGGGTGAACACTGAAGCTTTCTTT. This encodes CASSRSGVNTEAFF.

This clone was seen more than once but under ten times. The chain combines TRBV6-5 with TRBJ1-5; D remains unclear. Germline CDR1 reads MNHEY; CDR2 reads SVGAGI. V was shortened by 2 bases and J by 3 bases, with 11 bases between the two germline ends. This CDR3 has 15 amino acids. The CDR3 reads CASSYDNSFNQPQHF. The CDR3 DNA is TGTGCCAGCAGTTACGACAACAGCTTCAATCAGCCCCAGCATTTT.

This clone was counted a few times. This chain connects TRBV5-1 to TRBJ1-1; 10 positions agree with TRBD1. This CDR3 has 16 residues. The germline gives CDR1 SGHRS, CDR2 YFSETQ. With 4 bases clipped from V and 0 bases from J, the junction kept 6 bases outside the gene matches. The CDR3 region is CASSLGTGDLNTEAFF. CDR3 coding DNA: TGCGCCAGCAGCCTCGGGACAGGGGATTTGAACACTGAAGCTTTCTTT.

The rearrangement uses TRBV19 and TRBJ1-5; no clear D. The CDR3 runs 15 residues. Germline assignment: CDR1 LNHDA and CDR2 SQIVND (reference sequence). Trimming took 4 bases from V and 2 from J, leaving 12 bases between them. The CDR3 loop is CASSNVPSGNQPQHF. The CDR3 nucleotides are TGTGCCAGTAGTAACGTCCCAAGCGGCAATCAGCCCCAGCATTTT.

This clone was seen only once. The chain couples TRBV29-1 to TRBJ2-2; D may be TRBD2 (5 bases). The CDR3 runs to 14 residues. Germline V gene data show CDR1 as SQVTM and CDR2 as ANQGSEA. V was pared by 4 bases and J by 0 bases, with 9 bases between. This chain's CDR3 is CSVGRGTNTGELFF. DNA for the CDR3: TGCAGCGTTGGTCGGGGAACGAACACCGGGGAGCTGTTTTTT.

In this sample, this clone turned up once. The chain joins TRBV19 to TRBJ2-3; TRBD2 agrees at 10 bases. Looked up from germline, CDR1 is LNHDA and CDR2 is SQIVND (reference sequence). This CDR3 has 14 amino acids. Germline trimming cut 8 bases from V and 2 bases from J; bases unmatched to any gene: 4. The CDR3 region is CASSSGGPTDTQYF. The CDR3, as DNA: TGTGCCAGTTCTAGCGGGGGCCCCACAGATACGCAGTATTTT.

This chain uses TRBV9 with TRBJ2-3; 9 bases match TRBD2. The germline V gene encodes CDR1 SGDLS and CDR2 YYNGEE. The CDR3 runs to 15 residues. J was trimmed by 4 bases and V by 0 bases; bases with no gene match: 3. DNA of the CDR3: TGTGCCAGCAGCGTAGAGGGACTAGCCTCAGATACGCAGTATTTT. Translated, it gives CASSVEGLASDTQYF.

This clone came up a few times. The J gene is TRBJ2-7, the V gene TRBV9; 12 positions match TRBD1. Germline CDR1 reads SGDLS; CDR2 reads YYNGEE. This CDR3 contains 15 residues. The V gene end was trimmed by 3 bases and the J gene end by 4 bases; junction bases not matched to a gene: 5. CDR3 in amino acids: CASSARDRGLYEQYF. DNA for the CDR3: TGTGCCAGCAGCGCGAGGGACAGGGGGCTATACGAGCAGTACTTC.

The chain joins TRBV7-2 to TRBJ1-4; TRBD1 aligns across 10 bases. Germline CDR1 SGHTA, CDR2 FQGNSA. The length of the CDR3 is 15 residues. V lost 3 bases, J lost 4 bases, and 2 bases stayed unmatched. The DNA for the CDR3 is TGTGCCAGCAGCTTGACAGGGGGCGGTAATGAAAAACTGTTTTTT. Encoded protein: CASSLTGGGNEKLFF.

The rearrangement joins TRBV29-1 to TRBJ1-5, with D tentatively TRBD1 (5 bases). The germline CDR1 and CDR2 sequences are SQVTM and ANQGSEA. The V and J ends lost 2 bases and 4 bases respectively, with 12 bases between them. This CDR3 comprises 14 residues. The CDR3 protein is CSVESREGNQPQHF. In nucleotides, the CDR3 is TGCAGCGTTGAATCGAGGGAGGGGAATCAGCCCCAGCATTTT.

CDR3 protein: CASSYERGGGYTF. Written as DNA, the CDR3 is TGTGCCAGCAGTTACGAACGAGGGGGTGGCTACACCTTC. V is TRBV6-5 and J is TRBJ1-2; D perhaps matches TRBD1 (6 bases). Germline V CDR1 and CDR2: MNHEY, SVGAGI. The germline V and J ends were trimmed by 2 bases and 7 bases, with 11 bases remaining between them. The CDR3 is made up of 13 amino acids.

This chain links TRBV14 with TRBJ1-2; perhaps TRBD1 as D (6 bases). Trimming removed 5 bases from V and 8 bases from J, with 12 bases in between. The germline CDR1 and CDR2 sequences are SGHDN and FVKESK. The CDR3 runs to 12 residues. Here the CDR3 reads CASSADSRGYTF. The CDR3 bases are TGTGCCAGCAGCGCGGACAGCAGAGGCTACACCTTC.